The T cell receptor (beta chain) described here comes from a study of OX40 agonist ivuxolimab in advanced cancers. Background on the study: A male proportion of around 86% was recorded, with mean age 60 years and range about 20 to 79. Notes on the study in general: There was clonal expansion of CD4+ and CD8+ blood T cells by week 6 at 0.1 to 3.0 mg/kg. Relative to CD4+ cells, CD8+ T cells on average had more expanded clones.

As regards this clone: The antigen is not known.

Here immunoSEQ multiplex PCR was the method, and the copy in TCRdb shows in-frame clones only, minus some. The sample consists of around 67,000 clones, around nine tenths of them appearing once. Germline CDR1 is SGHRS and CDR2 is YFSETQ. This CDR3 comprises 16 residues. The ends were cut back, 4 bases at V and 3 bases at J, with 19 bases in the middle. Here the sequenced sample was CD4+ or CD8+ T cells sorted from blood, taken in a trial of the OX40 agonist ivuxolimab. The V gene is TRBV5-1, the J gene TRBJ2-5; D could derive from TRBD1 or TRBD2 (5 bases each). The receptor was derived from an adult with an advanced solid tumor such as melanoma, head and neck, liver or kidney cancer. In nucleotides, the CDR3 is TGCGCCAGCAGCAAAGGGGACGGAACACAAAAAGAGACCCAGTACTTC. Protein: CASSKGDGTQKETQYF.